The 10 T cell receptor beta chains in this list originate from one sample, sequenced in a study of blood T cell repertoires in COVID-19. Using immunoSEQ multiplex PCR, the repertoire was profiled, and TCRdb retains in-frame clones only, with some absent. In the table there are under 250,000 clones, under 85% of which are singletons. Sequencing was done on a sample of peripheral blood. These receptors originate from a human donor in a cohort sampled during active COVID-19.

V is TRBV29-1 and J is TRBJ2-5; 8 bases are shared with TRBD2. Germline V gene sequence: CDR1 SQVTM, CDR2 ANQGSEA. The V and J ends lost 5 bases and 5 bases, in that order; junction bases with no gene match: 10. CDR3 length equals 14 residues. The CDR3: CSVRVGTSMETQYF. The CDR3 region has the DNA TGCAGCGTTCGAGTTGGGACTAGTATGGAGACCCAGTACTTC.

The chain carries TRBV10-3 and TRBJ2-3; 7 bases are a match to TRBD2. V lost 6 bases and J lost 6; bases outside the gene matches: 6. This CDR3 has 13 amino acids. Looked up from germline, CDR1 is ENHRY and CDR2 is SYGVKD. CDR3 sequence: CAIRGGRSDTQYF. CDR3 nucleotides: TGTGCCATCAGGGGCGGGAGATCGGATACGCAGTATTTT.

The chain uses TRBV7-2 and TRBJ2-3, with 11 bases aligning to TRBD1. CDR3 length equals 15 residues. From germline, CDR1 is SGHTA and CDR2 FQGNSA. The V segment lost 5 bases and the J segment 4 bases; nucleotides outside the gene matches: 5. CDR3 sequence (DNA): TGTGCCAGCAGCCCGGGACAGGGGGGGGCAGATACGCAGTATTTT. It is translated as CASSPGQGGADTQYF. The full variable domain, in which reference TRBV7-2 and TRBJ2-3 provide the parts outside the CDR3, is GAGVSQSPSNKVTEKGKDVELRCDPISGHTALYWYRQSLGQGLEFLIYFQGNSAPDKSGLPSDRFSAERTGGSVSTLTIQRTQQEDSAVYLCASSPGQGGADTQYFGPGTRLTVL.

The CDR3 loop is CATGKLNQPQHF. The CDR3 DNA is TGTGCCACCGGTAAGCTCAATCAGCCCCAGCATTTT. The rearrangement joins TRBV15 to TRBJ1-5; D is unresolved. V was trimmed by 8 bases and J by 3 bases, leaving 8 bases between them. CDR1 is LNHNV and CDR2 is YYDKDF in the germline V gene (reference sequence). This CDR3 is 12 amino acids long.

This clone was found once. This chain uses TRBV5-1 with TRBJ2-2; 13 bases align to TRBD2. From germline, CDR1 is SGHRS and CDR2 YFSETQ. The CDR3 is 16 residues long. The V segment lost 4 bases and the J segment 6 bases; nucleotides outside the gene matches: 6. CDR3 in amino acids: CASSTGLAGVSGELFF. CDR3 sequence (DNA): TGCGCCAGCAGCACTGGACTAGCGGGAGTGTCCGGGGAGCTGTTTTTT.

This chain links TRBV11-2 with TRBJ2-1, with 10 bases aligning to TRBD1. Germline V gene sequence: CDR1 SGHAT, CDR2 FQNNGV. The CDR3 has 15 residues. Unmatched junction bases numbered 2, after V lost 1 base and J lost 5 bases. CDR3 in amino acids: CASSLGQGANNEQFF. In DNA, the CDR3 is TGTGCCAGCAGCTTAGGACAGGGGGCCAACAATGAGCAGTTCTTC.

The J gene is TRBJ2-7, the V gene TRBV11-2; 9 bases align to TRBD1. The CDR3 length is 14 residues. The germline V gene encodes CDR1 SGHAT and CDR2 FQNNGV. V gave up 4 bases and J gave up 7 bases; unmatched junction bases: 8. CDR3 amino acids: CASSYGTGSGEQYF. The CDR3 DNA reads as TGTGCCAGCAGCTACGGGACAGGGTCGGGGGAGCAGTACTTC.

The V and J genes are TRBV7-2 and TRBJ2-7, with D maybe TRBD1 (5 bases). The germline V and J ends were trimmed by 8 bases and 1 base, with 12 bases remaining between them. The CDR3 has 13 amino acids. The germline CDR1 and CDR2 sequences are SGHTA and FQGNSA. The CDR3, as DNA: TGTGCCAGCTCCTCCCAGGGTTCCTACGAGCAGTACTTC. Amino acid sequence: CASSSQGSYEQYF.

A note on this clone: One junction end does not reproduce the germline sequence, and a read error may be involved. The chain combines TRBV12-5 with TRBJ2-2; 8 bases are shared with TRBD1. The CDR3 totals 18 residues. The germline gives CDR1 LGHNT, CDR2 FRNRAP. CDR3 region: CASGLVARDRRRGRGAVF. As DNA, the CDR3 is TGTGCTAGTGGTTTAGTGGCAAGGGACAGGAGGCGTGGGCGGGGAGCTGTTTTT.

The J gene is TRBJ2-1, the V gene TRBV20-1, with 7 bases fitting TRBD1. The CDR3 has 11 residues. Germline V lookup: CDR1 DFQATT, CDR2 SNEGSKA (reference sequence). With V trimmed by 8 bases and J by 8 bases, 6 bases remained unmatched. The CDR3 nucleotides are TGCAGTTTCGACCAGGGGGATGAGCAGTTCTTC. This encodes CSFDQGDEQFF.